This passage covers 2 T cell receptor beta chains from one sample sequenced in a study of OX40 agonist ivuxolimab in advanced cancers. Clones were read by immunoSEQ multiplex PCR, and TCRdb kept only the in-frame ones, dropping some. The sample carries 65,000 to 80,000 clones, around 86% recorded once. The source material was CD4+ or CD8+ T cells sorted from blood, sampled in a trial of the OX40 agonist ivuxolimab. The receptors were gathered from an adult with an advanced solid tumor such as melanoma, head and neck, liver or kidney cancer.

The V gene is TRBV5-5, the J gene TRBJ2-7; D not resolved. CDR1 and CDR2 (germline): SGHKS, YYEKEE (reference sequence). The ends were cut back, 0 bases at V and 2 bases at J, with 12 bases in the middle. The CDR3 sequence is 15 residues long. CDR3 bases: TGTGCCAGCAGCTTGGGACTCTCGCCTACCTACGAGCAGTACTTC. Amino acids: CASSLGLSPTYEQYF.

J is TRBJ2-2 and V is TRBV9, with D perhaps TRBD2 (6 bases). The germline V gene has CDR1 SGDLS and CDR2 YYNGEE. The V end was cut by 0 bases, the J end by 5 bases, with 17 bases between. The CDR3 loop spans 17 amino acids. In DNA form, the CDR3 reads TGTGCCAGCAGCGTAGCTTTCGGAAGCGGGCGGACCGGGGAGCTGTTTTTT. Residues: CASSVAFGSGRTGELFF.